The 6 T cell receptor beta chains below were found in one sample sequenced in a study of TIL therapy for anti-PD-1-resistant metastatic lung cancer. The immunoSEQ assay was v3. Clones were read by immunoSEQ multiplex PCR, and TCRdb kept only the in-frame ones, dropping some. The sample holds roughly 20,000 clones, 83% seen once. Time point indicated: pre-treatment sample, taken before nivolumab and TIL therapy. Sequencing was performed on blood, taken at baseline. The receptors were gathered from a person between 30 and 80 years old with non-small cell lung cancer.

The genes are TRBV30 and TRBJ2-5; D is tentatively TRBD1 or TRBD2 (6 bases each). CDR1 is GTSNPN and CDR2 is SVGIG in the germline V gene (reference sequence). The V end was cut by 0 bases, the J end by 0 bases, with 14 bases between. The CDR3 has 16 residues. The CDR3 DNA sequence: TGTGCCTGGAGTGTTTATATGGGGGGCCACCAAGAGACCCAGTACTTC. Translating gives CAWSVYMGGHQETQYF.

This chain uses TRBV6-9 with TRBJ2-7, with D unresolved. Looked up from germline, CDR1 is MNHGY and CDR2 is SVAAGI. CDR3 length: 11 amino acids. Trimming took off 4 bases at V and 7 bases at J, with 8 bases between the two ends. The CDR3 DNA follows: TGTGCCAGCAGTTCCACCGGGGAGCAGTACTTC. Amino acids: CASSSTGEQYF.

This clone was recorded only once. The genes are TRBV28 and TRBJ1-2; 7 bases are a match to TRBD1. V shed 6 bases, J shed 0 bases, and the junction held 1 base outside the gene matches. This CDR3 spans 13 amino acids. CDR1 is MDHEN, CDR2 SYDVKM, per germline. Written as DNA, the CDR3 is TGTGCCAGCAGGGGGACAGCTAACTATGGCTACACCTTC. Translation gives CASRGTANYGYTF.

The V gene is TRBV7-2, the J gene TRBJ2-5; TRBD1 might be the D (5 bases). Looked up from germline, CDR1 is SGHTA and CDR2 is FQGNSA. The CDR3 runs 16 residues. V was trimmed by 5 bases and J by 7 bases, leaving 23 bases between them. CDR3 sequence (DNA): TGTGCCAGCAGCGCCCTGGGGCAGCTCTCCCAGGGGACCCAGTACTTC. It yields the protein CASSALGQLSQGTQYF.

The chain uses TRBV6-4 and TRBJ1-3, with D possibly matching TRBD1 (6 bases). Trimming left V 0 bases short and J 7 bases short, with 19 bases between. Germline assignment: CDR1 MRHNA and CDR2 SNTAGT. This CDR3 contains 17 residues. This CDR3 reads CASSDSRGDGGGNTIYF. In nucleotides, the CDR3 is TGTGCCAGCAGTGACTCGAGAGGGGACGGTGGGGGCAACACCATATATTTT.

This clone has more than one count but fewer than ten. The chain links TRBV10-3 to TRBJ1-1; D may be TRBD1 (5 bases). The CDR3 spans 14 residues. Between the trimmed V and J ends, which lost 2 bases and 3 bases, there was a span of 10 bases. The germline V gene encodes CDR1 ENHRY and CDR2 SYGVKD. The CDR3 is CAISETGRHTEAFF. Here the CDR3 DNA reads TGTGCCATCAGTGAGACAGGACGGCACACTGAAGCTTTCTTT.